These T cell receptor beta chains were read from a single sample in a study of blood T cell repertoires in COVID-19. Some clones are missing from TCRdb's copy, which holds only in-frame ones; the method was immunoSEQ multiplex PCR. The sample contains 95,000 to 100,000 clones, roughly 85% of which appear only once. Sequencing used peripheral blood. The receptors come from a woman in her 70s with active or convalescent COVID-19. Each CDR3 is given with its conserved first and last residue. A D gene is named only where the DNA matches it firmly. Clone size, where shown, is once, few, many, or a class for clones that have expanded.

J: TRBJ1-5
V: TRBV6-5
D: .
size: .
CDR3: CASRRQSNQPQHF
DNA: TGTGCCAGCAGAAGACAGTCCAATCAGCCCCAGCATTTT

J: TRBJ2-3
V: TRBV6-6
D: TRBD2
size: .
CDR3: CASSPQPGLAQTSTDTQYF
DNA: TGTGCCAGCAGTCCCCAACCGGGACTAGCCCAAACTAGCACAGATACGCAGTATTTT

J: TRBJ2-3
V: TRBV28
D: .
size: .
CDR3: CASKDFGGDTQYF
DNA: TGTGCCAGCAAGGACTTCGGGGGAGATACGCAGTATTTT

J: TRBJ1-4
V: TRBV18
D: TRBD1
size: .
CDR3: CASSPDRGNEKLFF
DNA: TGTGCCAGCTCACCTGACAGGGGAAACGAAAAACTGTTTTTT

J: TRBJ1-1
V: TRBV3-1/TRBV3-2
D: .
size: .
CDR3: CASTLTVDTEAFF
DNA: TGTGCCAGCACCCTGACTGTAGACACTGAAGCTTTCTTT

J: TRBJ2-2
V: TRBV11-1
D: TRBD2
size: .
CDR3: CASSPRLAGDTGELFF
DNA: TGTGCCAGCAGCCCCCGGCTAGCGGGGGACACCGGGGAGCTGTTTTTT

J: TRBJ1-1
V: TRBV10-3
D: .
size: .
CDR3: CAISARGTEAFF
DNA: TGTGCCATCAGTGCTCGGGGTACTGAAGCTTTCTTT

J: TRBJ2-3
V: TRBV7-2
D: .
size: .
CDR3: CASSPGLTDTQYF
DNA: TGTGCCAGCAGCCCGGGACTCACAGATACGCAGTATTTT

J: TRBJ1-5
V: TRBV28
D: .
size: few
CDR3: CASIGGGQPQHF
DNA: TGTGCCAGCATTGGAGGAGGTCAGCCCCAGCATTTT

J: TRBJ1-2
V: TRBV28
D: .
size: .
CDR3: CASSLLRGGGGYTF
DNA: TGTGCCAGCAGTTTATTGAGGGGAGGGGGTGGCTACACCTTC

J: TRBJ1-1
V: TRBV28
D: .
size: .
CDR3: CASSLGGATEAFF
DNA: TGTGCCAGCAGTTTAGGGGGCGCCACTGAAGCTTTCTTT

J: TRBJ1-2
V: TRBV28
D: TRBD1
size: .
CDR3: CASSLDRGRGYTF
DNA: TGTGCCAGCAGTTTAGACAGGGGGCGAGGCTACACCTTC

J: TRBJ1-3
V: TRBV6-6
D: .
size: .
CDR3: CASSSAAGNTIYF
DNA: TGTGCCAGCAGTTCGGCGGCAGGAAACACCATATATTTT

J: TRBJ1-3
V: TRBV18
D: .
size: .
CDR3: CASSPPTGQNLNTIYF
DNA: TGTGCCAGCTCACCACCGACGGGACAAAACCTAAACACCATATATTTT

J: TRBJ2-5
V: TRBV5-5
D: TRBD2
size: .
CDR3: CASSSTGLAGRETQYF
DNA: TGTGCCAGCAGCTCCACGGGACTAGCGGGTCGAGAGACCCAGTACTTC

J: TRBJ2-1
V: TRBV27
D: .
size: .
CDR3: CASSKLAGQSYNEQFF
DNA: TGTGCCAGCAGTAAATTGGCGGGACAGTCTTACAATGAGCAGTTCTTC

J: TRBJ1-2
V: TRBV7-2
D: TRBD1
size: .
CDR3: CASSLLWTGGLYYGYTF
DNA: TGTGCCAGCAGCTTGCTCTGGACAGGCGGGTTGTACTATGGCTACACCTTC

J: TRBJ1-2
V: TRBV10-3
D: .
size: .
CDR3: CAINGGVSYTF
DNA: TGTGCCATCAATGGGGGGGTGAGCTACACCTTC

J: TRBJ2-1
V: TRBV11-3
D: TRBD2
size: .
CDR3: CASSLLAGPPYNEQFF
DNA: TGTGCCAGCAGCTTACTAGCGGGTCCTCCCTACAATGAGCAGTTCTTC

J: TRBJ1-6
V: TRBV19
D: TRBD1
size: .
CDR3: CASTRDRLGNSPLHF
DNA: TGTGCCAGTACCCGGGACAGGCTCGGGAATTCACCCCTCCACTTT

J: TRBJ2-7
V: TRBV9
D: TRBD2
size: .
CDR3: CASSVGLASGEQYF
DNA: TGTGCCAGCAGCGTCGGACTAGCGTCAGGCGAGCAGTACTTC

J: TRBJ1-6
V: TRBV7-2
D: .
size: .
CDR3: CASSLDRGRSPLHF
DNA: TGTGCCAGCAGCTTAGATCGAGGGAGGTCACCCCTCCACTTT

J: TRBJ2-3
V: TRBV5-1
D: TRBD2
size: .
CDR3: CASSLPLAGGLSTQYF
DNA: TGCGCCAGCAGCTTGCCACTAGCGGGGGGGCTTAGTACGCAGTATTTT

J: TRBJ1-1
V: TRBV7-9
D: .
size: .
CDR3: CASSPSRVGNTEAFF
DNA: TGTGCCAGCAGCCCTAGTCGGGTTGGTAACACTGAAGCTTTCTTT

J: TRBJ2-7
V: TRBV5-1
D: TRBD1
size: .
CDR3: CASSFRTGGDEQYF
DNA: TGCGCCAGCAGCTTTAGGACAGGGGGCGACGAGCAGTACTTC

J: TRBJ1-3
V: TRBV5-8
D: .
size: .
CDR3: CASSLAGVRSGNTIYF
DNA: TGTGCCAGCAGCTTGGCGGGGGTTCGCTCTGGAAACACCATATATTTT

J: TRBJ1-2
V: TRBV2
D: .
size: .
CDR3: CASSATNYGYTF
DNA: TGTGCCAGCAGCGCTACTAACTATGGCTACACCTTC

J: TRBJ2-3
V: TRBV28
D: .
size: .
CDR3: CASSLGQGGDTQYF
DNA: TGTGCCAGCAGTTTGGGCCAGGGTGGAGATACGCAGTATTTT

J: TRBJ2-7
V: TRBV5-8
D: .
size: .
CDR3: CASSYRETLTYEQYF
DNA: TGTGCCAGCAGCTACAGGGAAACTCTTACCTACGAGCAGTACTTC

J: TRBJ1-2
V: TRBV21-1
D: .
size: .
CDR3: CASALEDRASNYGYTF
DNA: TGTGCCAGCGCCTTGGAGGACAGGGCTTCTAACTATGGCTACACCTTC

J: TRBJ2-1
V: TRBV7-3
D: TRBD2
size: .
CDR3: CASSLMSGGDEQFF
DNA: TGTGCCAGCAGCTTAATGAGCGGGGGCGATGAGCAGTTCTTC

J: TRBJ2-7
V: TRBV10-3
D: .
size: .
CDR3: CAISVPVGYEQYF
DNA: TGTGCCATCAGTGTCCCCGTCGGCTACGAGCAGTACTTC

J: TRBJ2-7
V: TRBV3-1/TRBV3-2
D: .
size: once
CDR3: CASEMRRPYEQYF
DNA: TGTGCCAGCGAGATGAGGAGACCCTACGAGCAGTACTTC

J: TRBJ2-1
V: TRBV6-5
D: TRBD2
size: .
CDR3: CASSRSSGNYNEQFF
DNA: TGTGCCAGCTCTCGGTCTAGCGGGAACTACAATGAGCAGTTCTTC

J: TRBJ1-1
V: TRBV5-4
D: TRBD1
size: few
CDR3: CASSFGTGPMNTEAFF
DNA: TGTGCCAGCAGCTTTGGGACAGGGCCCATGAACACTGAAGCTTTCTTT

J: TRBJ2-6
V: TRBV7-9
D: .
size: .
CDR3: CASGLRGANVLTF
DNA: TGTGCCAGCGGCTTACGTGGGGCCAACGTCCTGACTTTC

J: TRBJ1-1
V: TRBV10-3
D: TRBD1
size: .
CDR3: CAISLRTGDTEAFF
DNA: TGTGCCATCAGCCTTCGGACAGGGGACACTGAAGCTTTCTTT

J: TRBJ1-5
V: TRBV6-6
D: .
size: .
CDR3: CASSYLGGDWNQPQHF
DNA: TGTGCCAGCAGTTATTTGGGCGGGGACTGGAATCAGCCCCAGCATTTT

J: TRBJ1-2
V: TRBV6-6
D: .
size: .
CDR3: CASSYEGVSGYTF
DNA: TGTGCCAGCAGTTACGAGGGGGTAAGCGGCTACACCTTC

J: TRBJ2-6
V: TRBV6-5
D: TRBD2
size: .
CDR3: CASRRGAGANVLTF
DNA: TGTGCCAGCAGACGGGGGGCTGGGGCCAACGTCCTGACTTTC

J: TRBJ2-6
V: TRBV10-3
D: .
size: .
CDR3: CAIGTTSSGANVLTF
DNA: TGTGCCATAGGGACAACGAGCTCTGGGGCCAACGTCCTGACTTTC

J: TRBJ1-3
V: TRBV29-1
D: .
size: .
CDR3: CSVGANSGNTIYF
DNA: TGCAGCGTTGGGGCCAACTCTGGAAACACCATATATTTT